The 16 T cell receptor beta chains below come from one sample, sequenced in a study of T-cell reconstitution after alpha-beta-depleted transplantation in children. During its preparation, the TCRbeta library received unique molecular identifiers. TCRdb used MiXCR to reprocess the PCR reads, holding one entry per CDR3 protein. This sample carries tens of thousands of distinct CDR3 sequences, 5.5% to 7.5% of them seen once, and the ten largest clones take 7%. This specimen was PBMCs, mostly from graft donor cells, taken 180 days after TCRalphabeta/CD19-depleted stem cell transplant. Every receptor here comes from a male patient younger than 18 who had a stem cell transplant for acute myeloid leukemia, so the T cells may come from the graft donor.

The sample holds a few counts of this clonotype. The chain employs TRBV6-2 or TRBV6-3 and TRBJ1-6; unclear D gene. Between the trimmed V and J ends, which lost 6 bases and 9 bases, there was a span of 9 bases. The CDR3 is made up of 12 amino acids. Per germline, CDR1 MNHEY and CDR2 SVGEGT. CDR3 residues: CASSIHLSPLHF. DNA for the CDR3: TGTGCCAGCAGCATACACCTTTCACCCCTCCACTTT.

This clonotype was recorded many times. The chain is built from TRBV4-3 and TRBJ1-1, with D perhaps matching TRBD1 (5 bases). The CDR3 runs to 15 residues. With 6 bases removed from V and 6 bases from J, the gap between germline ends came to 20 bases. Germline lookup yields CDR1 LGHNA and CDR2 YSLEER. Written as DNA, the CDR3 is TGCGCCAGCAGTCAGCTTATTTTTCCAGGGTCTGAAGCTTTCTTT. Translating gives CASSQLIFPGSEAFF.

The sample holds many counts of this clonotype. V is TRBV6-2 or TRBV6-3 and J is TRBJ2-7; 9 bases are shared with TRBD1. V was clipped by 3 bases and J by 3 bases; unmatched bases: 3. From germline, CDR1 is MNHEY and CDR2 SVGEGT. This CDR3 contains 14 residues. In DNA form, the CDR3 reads TGTGCCAGCAGTTATAAGGGACAGGGCTACGAGCAGTACTTC. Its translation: CASSYKGQGYEQYF.

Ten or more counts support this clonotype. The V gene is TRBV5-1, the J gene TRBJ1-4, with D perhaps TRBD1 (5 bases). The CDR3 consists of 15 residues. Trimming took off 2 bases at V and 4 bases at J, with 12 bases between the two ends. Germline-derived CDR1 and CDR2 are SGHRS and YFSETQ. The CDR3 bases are TGCGCCAGCAGCTTTACGGGGGATGATAATGAAAAACTGTTTTTT. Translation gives CASSFTGDDNEKLFF.

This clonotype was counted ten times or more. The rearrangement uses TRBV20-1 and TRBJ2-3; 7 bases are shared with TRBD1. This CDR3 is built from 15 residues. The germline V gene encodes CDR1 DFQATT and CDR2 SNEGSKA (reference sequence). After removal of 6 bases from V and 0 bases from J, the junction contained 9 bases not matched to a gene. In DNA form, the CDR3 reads TGCAGTGCGCCAGACAGGGTACGAAGCACAGATACGCAGTATTTT. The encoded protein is CSAPDRVRSTDTQYF.

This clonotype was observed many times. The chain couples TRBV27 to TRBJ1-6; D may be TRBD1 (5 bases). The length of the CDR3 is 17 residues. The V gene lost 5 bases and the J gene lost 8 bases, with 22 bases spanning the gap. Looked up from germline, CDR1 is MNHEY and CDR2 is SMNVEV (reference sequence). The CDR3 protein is CASSRRAGPNADSPLHF. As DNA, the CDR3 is TGTGCCAGCAGTAGACGGGCAGGGCCGAACGCGGATTCACCCCTCCACTTT.

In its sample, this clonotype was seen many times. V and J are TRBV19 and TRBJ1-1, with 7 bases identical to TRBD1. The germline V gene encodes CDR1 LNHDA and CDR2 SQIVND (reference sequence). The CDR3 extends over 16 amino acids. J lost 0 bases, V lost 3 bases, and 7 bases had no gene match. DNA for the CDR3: TGTGCCAGTAGTATTTGGACAGGCAGAATGAACACTGAAGCTTTCTTT. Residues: CASSIWTGRMNTEAFF.

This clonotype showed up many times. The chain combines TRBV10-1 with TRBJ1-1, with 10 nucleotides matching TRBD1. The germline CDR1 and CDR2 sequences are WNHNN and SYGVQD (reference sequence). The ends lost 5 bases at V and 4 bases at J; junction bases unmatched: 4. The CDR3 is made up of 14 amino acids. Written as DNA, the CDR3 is TGCGCCAGCAGTCTTCGGACAGGGGGCACTGAAGCTTTCTTT. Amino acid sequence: CASSLRTGGTEAFF.

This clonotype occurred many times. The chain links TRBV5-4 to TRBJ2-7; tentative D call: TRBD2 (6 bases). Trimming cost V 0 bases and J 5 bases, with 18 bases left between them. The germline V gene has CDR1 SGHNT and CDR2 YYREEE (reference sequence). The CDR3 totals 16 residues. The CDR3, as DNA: TGTGCCAGCAGCTTGGCCGGGGGTGGCCCTGGGGACGAGCAGTACTTC. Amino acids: CASSLAGGGPGDEQYF. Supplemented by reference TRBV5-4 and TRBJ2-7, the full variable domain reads ETGVTQSPTHLIKTRGQQVTLRCSSQSGHNTVSWYQQALGQGPQFIFQYYREEENGRGNFPPRFSGLQFPNYSSELNVNALELDDSALYLCASSLAGGGPGDEQYFGPGTRLTVT.

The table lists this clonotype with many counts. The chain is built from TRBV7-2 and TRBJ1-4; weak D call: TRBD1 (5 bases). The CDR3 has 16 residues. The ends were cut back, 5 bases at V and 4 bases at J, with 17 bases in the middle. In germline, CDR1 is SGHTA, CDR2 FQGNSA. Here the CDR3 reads CASSPGGAGLNEKLFF. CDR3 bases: TGTGCCAGCAGCCCTGGAGGGGCCGGACTTAATGAAAAACTGTTTTTT.

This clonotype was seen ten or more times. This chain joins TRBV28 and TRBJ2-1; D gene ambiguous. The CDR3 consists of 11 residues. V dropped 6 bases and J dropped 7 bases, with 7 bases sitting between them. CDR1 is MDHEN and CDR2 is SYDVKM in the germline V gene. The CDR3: CASRHENEQFF. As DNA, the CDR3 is TGTGCCAGCAGACACGAGAATGAGCAGTTCTTC.

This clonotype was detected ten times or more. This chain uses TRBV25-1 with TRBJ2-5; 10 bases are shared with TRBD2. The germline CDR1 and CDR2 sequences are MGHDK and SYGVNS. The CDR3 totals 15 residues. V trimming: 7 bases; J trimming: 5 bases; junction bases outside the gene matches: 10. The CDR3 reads CASTRDSGRWETQYF. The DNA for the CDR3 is TGTGCCAGCACCCGGGATAGCGGGAGGTGGGAGACCCAGTACTTC.

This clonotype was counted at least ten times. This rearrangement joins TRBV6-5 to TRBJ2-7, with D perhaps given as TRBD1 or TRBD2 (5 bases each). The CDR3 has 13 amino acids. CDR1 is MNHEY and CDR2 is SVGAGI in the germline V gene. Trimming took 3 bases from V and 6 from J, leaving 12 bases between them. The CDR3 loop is CASSYLGRGEQYF. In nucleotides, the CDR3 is TGTGCCAGCAGTTATCTGGGACGAGGCGAGCAGTACTTC.

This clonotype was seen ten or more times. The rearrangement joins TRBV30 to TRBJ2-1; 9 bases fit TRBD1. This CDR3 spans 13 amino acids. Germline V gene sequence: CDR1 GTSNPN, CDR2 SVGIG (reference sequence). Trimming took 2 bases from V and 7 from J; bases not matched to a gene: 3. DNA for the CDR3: TGTGCCTGGAGTAGACAGGGGGTTAATGAGCAGTTCTTC. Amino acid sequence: CAWSRQGVNEQFF. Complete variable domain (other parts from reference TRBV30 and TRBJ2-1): SQTIHQWPATLVQPVGSPLSLECTVEGTSNPNLYWYRQAAGRGLQLLFYSVGIGQISSEVPQNLSASRPQDRQFILSSKKLLLSDSGFYLCAWSRQGVNEQFFGPGTRLTVL.

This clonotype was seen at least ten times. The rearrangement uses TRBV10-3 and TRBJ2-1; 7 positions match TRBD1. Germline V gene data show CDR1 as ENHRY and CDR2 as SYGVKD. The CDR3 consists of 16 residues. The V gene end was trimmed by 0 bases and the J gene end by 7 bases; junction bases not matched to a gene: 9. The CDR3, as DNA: TGTGCCATCAGTGAGTCAAGAGTGACAGGGTATAATGAGCAGTTCTTC. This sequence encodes CAISESRVTGYNEQFF.

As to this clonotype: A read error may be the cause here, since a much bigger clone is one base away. The CDR3 loop is CASSPASTHNEPFF. The CDR3 DNA follows: TGTGCCAGCTCACCGGCTAGCACCCACAATGAGCCGTTCTTC. The chain has TRBV18 and TRBJ2-1, with TRBD2 as a possible D gene (5 bases). From germline, CDR1 is KGHSH and CDR2 LQKENI. The CDR3 extends over 14 amino acids. The complete variable domain, with remaining parts taken from reference TRBV18 and TRBJ2-1, reads NAGVMQNPRHLVRRRGQEARLRCSPMKGHSHVYWYRQLPEEGLKFMVYLQKENIIDESGMPKERFSAEFPKEGPSILRIQQVVRGDSAAYFCASSPASTHNEPFFGPGTRLTVL.